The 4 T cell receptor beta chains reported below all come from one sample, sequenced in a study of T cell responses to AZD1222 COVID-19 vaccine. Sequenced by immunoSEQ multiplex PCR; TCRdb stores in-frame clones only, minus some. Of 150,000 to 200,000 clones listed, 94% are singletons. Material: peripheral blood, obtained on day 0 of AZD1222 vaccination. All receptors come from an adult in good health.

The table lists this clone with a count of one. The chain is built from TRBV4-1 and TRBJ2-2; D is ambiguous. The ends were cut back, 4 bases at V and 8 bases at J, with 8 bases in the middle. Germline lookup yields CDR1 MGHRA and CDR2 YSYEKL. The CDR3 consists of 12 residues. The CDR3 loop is CASSLRPGELFF. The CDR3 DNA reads TGCGCCAGCAGCCTCCGGCCAGGGGAGCTGTTTTTT.

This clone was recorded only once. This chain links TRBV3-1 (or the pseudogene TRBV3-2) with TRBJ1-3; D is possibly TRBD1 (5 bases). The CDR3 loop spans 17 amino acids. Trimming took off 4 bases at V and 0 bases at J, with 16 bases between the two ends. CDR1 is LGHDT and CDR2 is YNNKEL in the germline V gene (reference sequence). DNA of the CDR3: TGTGCCAGCAGCCCCACGTCCGGGGCGATCTCTGGAAACACCATATATTTT. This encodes CASSPTSGAISGNTIYF.

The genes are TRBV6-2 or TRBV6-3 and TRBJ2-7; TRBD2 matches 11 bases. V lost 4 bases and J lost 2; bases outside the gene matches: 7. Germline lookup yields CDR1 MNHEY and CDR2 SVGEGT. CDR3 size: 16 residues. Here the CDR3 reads CASSLGLAEPPYEQYF. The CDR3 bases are TGTGCCAGCAGTTTGGGACTAGCGGAACCTCCCTACGAGCAGTACTTC.

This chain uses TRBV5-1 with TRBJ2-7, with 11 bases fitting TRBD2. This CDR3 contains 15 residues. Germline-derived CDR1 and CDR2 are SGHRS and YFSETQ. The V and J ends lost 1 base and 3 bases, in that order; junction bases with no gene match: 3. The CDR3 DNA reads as TGCGCCAGCAGCTTGACTAGCGGGAGAAGCTACGAGCAGTACTTC. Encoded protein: CASSLTSGRSYEQYF.